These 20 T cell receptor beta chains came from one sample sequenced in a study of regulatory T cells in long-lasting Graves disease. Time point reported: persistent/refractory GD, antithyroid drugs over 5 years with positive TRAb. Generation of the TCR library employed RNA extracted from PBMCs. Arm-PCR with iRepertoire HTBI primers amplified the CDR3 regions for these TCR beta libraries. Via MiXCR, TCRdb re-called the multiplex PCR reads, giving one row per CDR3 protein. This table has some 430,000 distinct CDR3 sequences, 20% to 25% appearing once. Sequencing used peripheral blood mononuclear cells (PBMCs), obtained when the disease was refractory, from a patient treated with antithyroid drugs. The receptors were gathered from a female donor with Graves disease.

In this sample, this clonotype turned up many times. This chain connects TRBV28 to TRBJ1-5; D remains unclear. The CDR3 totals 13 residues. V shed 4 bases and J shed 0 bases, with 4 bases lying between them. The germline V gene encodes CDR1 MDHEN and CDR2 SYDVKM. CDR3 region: CASSSLSNQPQHF. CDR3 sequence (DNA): TGTGCCAGCAGTTCACTTAGCAATCAGCCCCAGCATTTT.

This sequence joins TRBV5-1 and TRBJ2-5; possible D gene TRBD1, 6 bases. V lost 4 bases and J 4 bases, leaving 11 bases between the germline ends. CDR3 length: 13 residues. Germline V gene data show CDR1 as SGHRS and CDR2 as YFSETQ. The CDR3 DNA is TGCGCCAGCAGCGATCAGGGGAGAGAGACCCAGTACTTC. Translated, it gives CASSDQGRETQYF.

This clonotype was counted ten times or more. CDR3 coding DNA: TGTGCCAGTCTACAGGGGACCCAAGAGACCCAGTACTTC. As protein: CASLQGTQETQYF. This chain connects TRBV12-3 or TRBV12-4 to TRBJ2-5, with TRBD1 identical over 7 bases. Losses at the gene ends were 9 bases for V and 1 base for J; bases not matched to a gene: 5. CDR3 length: 13 amino acids.

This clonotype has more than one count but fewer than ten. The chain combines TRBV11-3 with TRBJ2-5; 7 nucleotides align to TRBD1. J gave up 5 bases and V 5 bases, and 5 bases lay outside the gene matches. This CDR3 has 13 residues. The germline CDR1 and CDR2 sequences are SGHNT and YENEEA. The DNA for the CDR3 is TGTGCCAGCAGCACCGGACAGGAGGAGACCCAGTACTTC. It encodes CASSTGQEETQYF.

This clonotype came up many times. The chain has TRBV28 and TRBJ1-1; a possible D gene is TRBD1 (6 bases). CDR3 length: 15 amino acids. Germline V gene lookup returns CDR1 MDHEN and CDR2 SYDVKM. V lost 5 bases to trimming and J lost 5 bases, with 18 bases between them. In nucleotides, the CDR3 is TGTGCCAGCAGTCTACTCAGGGGTGGGGGGACTGAAGCTTTCTTT. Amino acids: CASSLLRGGGTEAFF. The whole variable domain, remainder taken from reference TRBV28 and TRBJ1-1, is DVKVTQSSRYLVKRTGEKVFLECVQDMDHENMFWYRQDPGLGLRLIYFSYDVKMKEKGDIPEGYSVSREKKERFSLILESASTNQTSMYLCASSLLRGGGTEAFFGQGTRLTVV.

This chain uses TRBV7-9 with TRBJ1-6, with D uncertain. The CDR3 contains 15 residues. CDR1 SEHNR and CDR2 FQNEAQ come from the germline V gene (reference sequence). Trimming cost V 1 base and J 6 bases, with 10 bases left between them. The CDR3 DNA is TGTGCCAGCAGCTTAGAAAAGGGAGCTAATTCACCCCTCCACTTT. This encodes CASSLEKGANSPLHF.

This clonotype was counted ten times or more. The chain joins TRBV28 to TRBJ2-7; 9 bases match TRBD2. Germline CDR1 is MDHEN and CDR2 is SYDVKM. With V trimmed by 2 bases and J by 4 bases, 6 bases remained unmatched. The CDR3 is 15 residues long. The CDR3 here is CASSLGPSGEYEQYF. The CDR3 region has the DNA TGTGCCAGCAGTTTAGGCCCTAGCGGGGAGTACGAGCAGTACTTC.

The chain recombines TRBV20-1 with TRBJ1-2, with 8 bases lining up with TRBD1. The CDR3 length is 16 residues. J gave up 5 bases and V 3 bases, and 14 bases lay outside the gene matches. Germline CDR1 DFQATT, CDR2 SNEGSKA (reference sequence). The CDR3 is CSARDQDRVPIYGYTF. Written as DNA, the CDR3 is TGCAGTGCTAGGGACCAGGACAGGGTCCCAATTTATGGCTACACCTTC.

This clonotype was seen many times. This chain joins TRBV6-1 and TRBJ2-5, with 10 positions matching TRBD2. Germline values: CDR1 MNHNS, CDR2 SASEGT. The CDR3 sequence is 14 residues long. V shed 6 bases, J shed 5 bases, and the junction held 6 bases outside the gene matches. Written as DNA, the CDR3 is TGTGCCAGCAGCCTAGCGGGAGTAGCCGAGACCCAGTACTTC. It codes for CASSLAGVAETQYF.

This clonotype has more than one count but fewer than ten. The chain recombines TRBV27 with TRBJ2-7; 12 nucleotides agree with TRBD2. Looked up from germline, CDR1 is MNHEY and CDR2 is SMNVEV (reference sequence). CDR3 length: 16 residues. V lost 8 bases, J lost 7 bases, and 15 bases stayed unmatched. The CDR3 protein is CASYPQRLAGVGEQYF. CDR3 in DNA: TGTGCCAGCTACCCCCAGAGACTAGCGGGAGTTGGTGAGCAGTACTTC.

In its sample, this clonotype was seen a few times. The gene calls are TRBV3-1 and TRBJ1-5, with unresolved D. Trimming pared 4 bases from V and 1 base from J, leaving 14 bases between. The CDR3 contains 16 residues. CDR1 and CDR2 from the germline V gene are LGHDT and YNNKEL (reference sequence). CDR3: CASSPGWVRSNQPQHF. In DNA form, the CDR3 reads TGTGCCAGCAGCCCGGGGTGGGTGAGGAGCAATCAGCCCCAGCATTTT.

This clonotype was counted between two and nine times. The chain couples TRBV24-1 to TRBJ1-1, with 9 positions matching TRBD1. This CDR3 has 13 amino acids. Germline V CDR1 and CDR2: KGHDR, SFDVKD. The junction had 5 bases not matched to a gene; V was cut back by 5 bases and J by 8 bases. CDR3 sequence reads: CATSVGQGSEAFF. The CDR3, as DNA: TGTGCCACCAGTGTGGGACAGGGCAGCGAAGCTTTCTTT.

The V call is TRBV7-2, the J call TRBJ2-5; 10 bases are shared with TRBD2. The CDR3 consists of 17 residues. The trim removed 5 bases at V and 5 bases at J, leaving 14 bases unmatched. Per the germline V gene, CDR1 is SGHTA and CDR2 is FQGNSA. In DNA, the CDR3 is TGTGCCAGCAGCCCCCAGGGGCTAGCGGGGGTGGGGGAGACCCAGTACTTC. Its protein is CASSPQGLAGVGETQYF.

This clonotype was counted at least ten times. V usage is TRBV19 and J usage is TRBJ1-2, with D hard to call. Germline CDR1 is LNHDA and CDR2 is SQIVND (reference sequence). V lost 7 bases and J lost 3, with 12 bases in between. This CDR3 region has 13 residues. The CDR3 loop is CASINSNYYGYTF. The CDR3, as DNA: TGTGCCAGTATAAACAGCAACTACTATGGCTACACCTTC.

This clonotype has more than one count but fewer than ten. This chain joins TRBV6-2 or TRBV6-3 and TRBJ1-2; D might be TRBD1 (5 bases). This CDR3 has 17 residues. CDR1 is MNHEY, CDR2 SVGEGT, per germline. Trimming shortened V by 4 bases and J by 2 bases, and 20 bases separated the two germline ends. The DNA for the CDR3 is TGTGCCAGCAGTTCCCCCACAAAGACAGAACTAAACTATGGCTACACCTTC. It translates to CASSSPTKTELNYGYTF.

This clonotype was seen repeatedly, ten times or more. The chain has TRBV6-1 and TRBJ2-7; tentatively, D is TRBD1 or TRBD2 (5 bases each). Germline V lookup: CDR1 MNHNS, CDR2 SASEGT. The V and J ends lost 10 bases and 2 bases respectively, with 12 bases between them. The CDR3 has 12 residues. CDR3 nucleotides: TGTGCCACAGGAGAGGGGACCTACGAGCAGTACTTC. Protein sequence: CATGEGTYEQYF.

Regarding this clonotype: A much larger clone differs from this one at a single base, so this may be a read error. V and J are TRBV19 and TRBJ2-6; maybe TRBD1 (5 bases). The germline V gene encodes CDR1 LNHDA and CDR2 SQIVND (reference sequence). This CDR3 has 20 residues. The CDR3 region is CASSIRLSNSIYSGASVLTF. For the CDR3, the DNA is TGTGCCAGTAGCATAAGACTCAGTAATTCCATCTACTCTGGGGCCAGCGTCCTGACTTTC. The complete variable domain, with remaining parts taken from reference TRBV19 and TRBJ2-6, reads DGGITQSPKYLFRKEGQNVTLSCEQNLNHDAMYWYRQDPGQGLRLIYYSQIVNDFQKGDIAEGYSVSREKKESFPLTVTSAQKNPTAFYLCASSIRLSNSIYSGASVLTFGAGSRLTVL.

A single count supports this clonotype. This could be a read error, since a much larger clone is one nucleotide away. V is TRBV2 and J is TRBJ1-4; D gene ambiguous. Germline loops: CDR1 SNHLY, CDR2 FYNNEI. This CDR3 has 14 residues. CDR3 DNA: TGTGCCAGCGGTCAGACGGTAACTAATGAAGAACTGTTTTTT. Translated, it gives CASGQTVTNEELFF.

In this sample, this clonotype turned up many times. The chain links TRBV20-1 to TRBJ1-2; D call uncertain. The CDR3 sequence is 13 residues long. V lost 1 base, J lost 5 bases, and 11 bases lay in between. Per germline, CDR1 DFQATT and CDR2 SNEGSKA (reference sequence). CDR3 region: CSARGDEGYGYTF. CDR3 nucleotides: TGCAGTGCTAGAGGGGATGAGGGTTATGGCTACACCTTC.

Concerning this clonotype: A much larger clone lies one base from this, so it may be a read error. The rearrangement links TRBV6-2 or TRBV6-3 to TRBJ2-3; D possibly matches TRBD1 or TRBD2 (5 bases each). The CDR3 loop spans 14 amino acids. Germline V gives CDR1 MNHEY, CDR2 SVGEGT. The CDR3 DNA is TGTGCCAGCAGTGCAATGGGGGAGACAGATACGCAGAATTTT. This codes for CASSAMGETDTQNF.